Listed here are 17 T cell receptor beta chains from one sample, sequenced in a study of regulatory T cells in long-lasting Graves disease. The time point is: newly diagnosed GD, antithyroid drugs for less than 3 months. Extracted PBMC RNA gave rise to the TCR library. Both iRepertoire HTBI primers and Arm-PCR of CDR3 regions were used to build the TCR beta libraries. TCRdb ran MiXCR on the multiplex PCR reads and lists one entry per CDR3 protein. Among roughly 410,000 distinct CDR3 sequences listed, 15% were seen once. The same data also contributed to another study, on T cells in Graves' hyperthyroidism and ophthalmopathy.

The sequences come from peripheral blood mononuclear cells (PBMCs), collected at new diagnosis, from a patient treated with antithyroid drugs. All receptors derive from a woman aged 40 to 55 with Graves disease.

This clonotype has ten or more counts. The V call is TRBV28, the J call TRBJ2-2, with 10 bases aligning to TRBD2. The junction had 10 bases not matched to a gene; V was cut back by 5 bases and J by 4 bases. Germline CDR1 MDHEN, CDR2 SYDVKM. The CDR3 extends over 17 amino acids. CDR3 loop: CASSGGVAGGSTGELFF. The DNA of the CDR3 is TGTGCCAGCAGTGGGGGGGTAGCGGGAGGATCCACCGGGGAGCTGTTTTTT. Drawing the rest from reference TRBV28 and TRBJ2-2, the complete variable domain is DVKVTQSSRYLVKRTGEKVFLECVQDMDHENMFWYRQDPGLGLRLIYFSYDVKMKEKGDIPEGYSVSREKKERFSLILESASTNQTSMYLCASSGGVAGGSTGELFFGEGSRLTVL.

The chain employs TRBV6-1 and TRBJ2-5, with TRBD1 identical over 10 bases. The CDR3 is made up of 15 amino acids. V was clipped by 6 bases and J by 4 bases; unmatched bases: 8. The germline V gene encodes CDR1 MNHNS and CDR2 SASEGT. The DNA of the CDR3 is TGTGCCAGCAGCGACAGGGGGCGCGGTAGAGAGACCCAGTACTTC. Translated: CASSDRGRGRETQYF.

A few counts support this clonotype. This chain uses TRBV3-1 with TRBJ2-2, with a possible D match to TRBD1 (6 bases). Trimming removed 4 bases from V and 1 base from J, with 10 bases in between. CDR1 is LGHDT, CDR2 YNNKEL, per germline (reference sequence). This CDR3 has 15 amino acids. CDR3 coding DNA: TGTGCCAGCAGCCGGACGGGACAGAACACCGGGGAGCTGTTTTTT. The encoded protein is CASSRTGQNTGELFF.

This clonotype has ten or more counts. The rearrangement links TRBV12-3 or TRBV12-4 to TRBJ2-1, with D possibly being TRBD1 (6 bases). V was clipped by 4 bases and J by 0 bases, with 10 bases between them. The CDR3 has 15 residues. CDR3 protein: CASSWTVGSYNEQFF. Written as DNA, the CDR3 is TGTGCCAGCAGTTGGACAGTCGGCTCCTACAATGAGCAGTTCTTC.

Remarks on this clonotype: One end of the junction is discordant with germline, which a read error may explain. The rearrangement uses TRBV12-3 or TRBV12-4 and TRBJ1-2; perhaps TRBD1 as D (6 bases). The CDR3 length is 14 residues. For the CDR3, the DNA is TGTGCCAGCAGTTTTCAGGGGCCCAACTATGTCTACACCTTC. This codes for CASSFQGPNYVYTF.

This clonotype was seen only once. The chain's CDR3 is CASSYTHRGGYEQYF. For the CDR3, the DNA is TGTGCCAGCAGTTACACCCATCGGGGTGGCTACGAGCAGTACTTC. The rearrangement links TRBV6-2 or TRBV6-3 to TRBJ2-7, with D maybe TRBD2 (5 bases). The CDR3 is made up of 15 amino acids. Germline CDR1 is MNHEY and CDR2 is SVGEGT. Trimming removed 2 bases from V and 3 bases from J, with 14 bases in between.

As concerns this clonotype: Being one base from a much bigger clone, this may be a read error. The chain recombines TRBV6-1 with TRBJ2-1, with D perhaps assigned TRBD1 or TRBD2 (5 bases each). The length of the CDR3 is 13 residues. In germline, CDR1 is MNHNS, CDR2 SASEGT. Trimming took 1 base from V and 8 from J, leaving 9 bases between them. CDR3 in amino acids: CASSEELGDEQFF. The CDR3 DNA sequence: TGTGCCAGCAGTGAAGAACTAGGGGATGAGCAGTTCTTC.

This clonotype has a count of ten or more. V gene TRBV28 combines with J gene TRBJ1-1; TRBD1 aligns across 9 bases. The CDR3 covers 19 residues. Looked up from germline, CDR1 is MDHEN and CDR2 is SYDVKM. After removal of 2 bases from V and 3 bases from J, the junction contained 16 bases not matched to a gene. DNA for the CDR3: TGTGCCAGCAGTTTACCAACAACAACCGGGACAGGGCATCACACTGAAGCTTTCTTT. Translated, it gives CASSLPTTTGTGHHTEAFF.

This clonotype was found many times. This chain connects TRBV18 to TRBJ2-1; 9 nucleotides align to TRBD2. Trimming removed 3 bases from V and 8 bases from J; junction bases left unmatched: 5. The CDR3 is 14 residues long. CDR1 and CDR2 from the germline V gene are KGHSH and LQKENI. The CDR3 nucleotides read TGTGCCAGCTCACCCGGGCGGGAGGGTTATGAGCAGTTCTTC. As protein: CASSPGREGYEQFF.

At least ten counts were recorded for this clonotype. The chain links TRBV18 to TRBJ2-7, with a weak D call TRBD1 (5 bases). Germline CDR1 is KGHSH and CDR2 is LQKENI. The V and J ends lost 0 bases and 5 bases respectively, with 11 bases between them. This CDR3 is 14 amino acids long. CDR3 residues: CASSPPTAPNEQYF. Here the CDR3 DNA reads TGTGCCAGCTCACCACCGACAGCCCCCAACGAGCAGTACTTC.

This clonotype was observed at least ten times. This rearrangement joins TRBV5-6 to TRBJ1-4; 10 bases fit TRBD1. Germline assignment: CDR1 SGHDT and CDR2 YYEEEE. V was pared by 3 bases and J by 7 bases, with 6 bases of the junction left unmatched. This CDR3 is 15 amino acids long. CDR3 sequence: CASSSRQGAIEKLFF. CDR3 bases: TGTGCCAGCAGCTCAAGACAGGGGGCGATTGAAAAACTGTTTTTT. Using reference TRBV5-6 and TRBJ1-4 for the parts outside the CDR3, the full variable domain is DAGVTQSPTHLIKTRGQQVTLRCSPKSGHDTVSWYQQALGQGPQFIFQYYEEEERQRGNFPDRFSGHQFPNYSSELNVNALLLGDSALYLCASSSRQGAIEKLFFGSGTQLSVL.

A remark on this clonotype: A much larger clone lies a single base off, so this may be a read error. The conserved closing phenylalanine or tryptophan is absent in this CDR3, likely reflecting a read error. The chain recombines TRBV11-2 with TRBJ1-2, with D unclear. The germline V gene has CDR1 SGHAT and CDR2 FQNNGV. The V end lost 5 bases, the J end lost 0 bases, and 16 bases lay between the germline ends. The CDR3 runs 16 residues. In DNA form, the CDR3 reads TGTGCCAGCAGCAGGTCCCCAGGAGGTGCTAACTATGGCTACACCCTC. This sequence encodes CASSRSPGGANYGYTL.

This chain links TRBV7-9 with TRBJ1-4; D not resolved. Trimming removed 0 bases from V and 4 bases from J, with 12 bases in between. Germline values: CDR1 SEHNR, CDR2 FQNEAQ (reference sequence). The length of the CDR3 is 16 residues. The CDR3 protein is CASSLALWDGNEKLFF. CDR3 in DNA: TGTGCCAGCAGCTTAGCGCTTTGGGATGGTAATGAAAAACTGTTTTTT.

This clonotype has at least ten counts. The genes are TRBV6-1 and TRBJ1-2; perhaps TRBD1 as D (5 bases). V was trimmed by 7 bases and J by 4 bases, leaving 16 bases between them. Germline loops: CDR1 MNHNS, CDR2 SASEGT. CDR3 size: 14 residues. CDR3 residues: CASNPAGRVYGYTF. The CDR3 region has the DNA TGTGCCAGCAACCCGGCGGGGCGAGTCTATGGCTACACCTTC.

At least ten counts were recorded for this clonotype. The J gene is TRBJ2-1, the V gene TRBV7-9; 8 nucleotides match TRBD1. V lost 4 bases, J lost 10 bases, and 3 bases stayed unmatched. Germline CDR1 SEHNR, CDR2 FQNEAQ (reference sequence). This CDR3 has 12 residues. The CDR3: CASSWGQVEQFF. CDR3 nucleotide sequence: TGTGCCAGCAGCTGGGGACAGGTCGAGCAGTTCTTC.

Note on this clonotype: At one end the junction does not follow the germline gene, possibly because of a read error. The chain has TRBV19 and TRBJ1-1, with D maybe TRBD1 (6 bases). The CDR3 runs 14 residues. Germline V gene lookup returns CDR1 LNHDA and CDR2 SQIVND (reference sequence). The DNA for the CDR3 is TGTGCCCGTAGTATAACAGGGAGGGACACTGAAGCTTTCTTT. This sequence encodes CARSITGRDTEAFF.

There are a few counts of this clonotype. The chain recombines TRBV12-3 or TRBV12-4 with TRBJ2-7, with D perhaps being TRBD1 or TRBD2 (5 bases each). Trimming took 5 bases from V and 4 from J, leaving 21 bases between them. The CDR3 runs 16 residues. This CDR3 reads CASSPGHRDPVYEQYF. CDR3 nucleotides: TGTGCCAGCAGTCCCGGCCACCGGGACCCCGTGTACGAGCAGTACTTC.